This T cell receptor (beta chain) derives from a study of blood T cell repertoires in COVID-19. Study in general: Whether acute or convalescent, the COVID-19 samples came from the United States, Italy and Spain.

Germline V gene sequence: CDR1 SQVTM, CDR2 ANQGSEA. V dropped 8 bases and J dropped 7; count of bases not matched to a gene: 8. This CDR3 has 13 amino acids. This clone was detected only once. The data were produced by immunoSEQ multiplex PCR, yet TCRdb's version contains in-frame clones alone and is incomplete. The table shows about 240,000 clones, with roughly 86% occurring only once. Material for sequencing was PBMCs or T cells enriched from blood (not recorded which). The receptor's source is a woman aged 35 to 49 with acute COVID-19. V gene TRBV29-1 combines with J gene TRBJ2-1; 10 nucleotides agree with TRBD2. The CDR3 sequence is CSLGGLASNEQFF. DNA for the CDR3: TGCAGCCTGGGGGGACTAGCGAGTAATGAGCAGTTCTTC.